The 29 T cell receptor beta chains given below trace back to one sample, sequenced in a study of blood T cell repertoires in COVID-19 (dated by TCRdb to 2020 to 2021). The library was generated by the immunoSEQ multiplex PCR assay. TCRdb took over this immuneACCESS table, retaining in-frame rearrangements with V and J assigned. Such tables are incomplete; in checked studies, under half of the missing clones stem from an unresolved V gene, and the remainder is unexplained. The table for this sample lists fewer than 40,000 clones; 85% to 90% of them were counted only once. Together, the top ten hold about 26% of the sample. Specimen: peripheral blood. The source of these receptors is a man older than 75 with acute or convalescent COVID-19.

The rearrangement links TRBV16 to TRBJ1-1, with a tentative D call TRBD1 (6 bases). The V gene's germline CDR1 is KGHSY and CDR2 FQNENV. Trimming cost V 0 bases and J 1 base, with 9 bases left between them. CDR3 size: 15 residues. In nucleotides, the CDR3 is TGTGCCAGCAGCCAATCGTGGGGGCCGAACACTGAAGCTTTCTTT. Translated: CASSQSWGPNTEAFF. The whole variable domain, filled in from reference TRBV16 and TRBJ1-1, reads GEEVAQTPKHLVRGEGQKAKLYCAPIKGHSYVFWYQQVLKNEFKFLISFQNENVFDETGMPKERFSAKCLPNSPCSLEIQATKLEDSAVYFCASSQSWGPNTEAFFGQGTRLTVV.

V usage is TRBV27 and J usage is TRBJ1-1; the D gene is possibly TRBD1 (5 bases). V was cut by 5 bases and J by 1 base, with 8 bases left in between. From germline, CDR1 is MNHEY and CDR2 SMNVEV (reference sequence). The CDR3 is 13 amino acids. The CDR3 reads CASSPGQNTEAFF. CDR3 DNA: TGTGCCAGCAGTCCAGGACAGAACACTGAAGCTTTCTTT.

The gene calls are TRBV20-1 and TRBJ2-5; 9 positions agree with TRBD1. V lost 6 bases and J lost 5; bases outside the gene matches: 7. CDR1 and CDR2 from the germline V gene are DFQATT and SNEGSKA (reference sequence). This CDR3 is 13 amino acids long. CDR3 sequence reads: CSASTGGRETQYF. The DNA of the CDR3 is TGCAGTGCCAGTACAGGGGGCCGGGAGACCCAGTACTTC.

The V gene is TRBV4-2, the J gene TRBJ1-1; 11 nucleotides align to TRBD1. Trimming took 3 bases from V and 1 from J; bases not matched to a gene: 4. The CDR3 totals 16 residues. Germline-derived CDR1 and CDR2 are LGHNA and YNFKEQ. The CDR3 reads CASSQGGTGGNTEAFF. CDR3 in DNA: TGTGCCAGCAGCCAGGGAGGGACAGGGGGGAACACTGAAGCTTTCTTT.

The J gene is TRBJ2-7, the V gene TRBV6-5; D perhaps matches TRBD2 (5 bases). V dropped 5 bases and J dropped 0 bases, with 8 bases sitting between them. This CDR3 region has 13 residues. Germline V gene data show CDR1 as MNHEY and CDR2 as SVGAGI. The CDR3 DNA sequence: TGTGCCAGCAGTCGAGGGCCCTCCTACGAGCAGTACTTC. This encodes CASSRGPSYEQYF.

J is TRBJ1-6 and V is TRBV18; D is unresolved. Deletions cut 3 bases from V and 7 bases from J, with 4 bases between. The CDR3 has 12 residues. Germline CDR1 KGHSH, CDR2 LQKENI. The CDR3 DNA follows: TGTGCCAGCTCACCGGGCAATTCACCCCTCCACTTT. Its translation: CASSPGNSPLHF.

This clone was counted only a few times. This specimen includes other DNA sequences encoding the same CDR3. The V and J genes are TRBV5-1 and TRBJ1-1, with unresolved D. The CDR3 is made up of 13 amino acids. Germline lookup yields CDR1 SGHRS and CDR2 YFSETQ. V was pared by 0 bases and J by 1 base, with 4 bases between. Written as DNA, the CDR3 is TGCGCCAGCAGCTTGGCGGGGAACACTGAAGCTTTCTTT. Its translation is CASSLAGNTEAFF.

The V and J genes are TRBV6-5 and TRBJ1-1, with D perhaps TRBD1 (5 bases). The CDR3 is made up of 14 amino acids. Trimming took 2 bases from V and 7 from J, leaving 14 bases between them. Germline V gene sequence: CDR1 MNHEY, CDR2 SVGAGI. CDR3 in amino acids: CASSYEATGVEAFF. The CDR3 bases are TGTGCCAGCAGTTACGAGGCAACGGGGGTTGAAGCTTTCTTT.

The gene calls are TRBV30 and TRBJ1-6; D perhaps matches TRBD1 (6 bases). CDR3 length: 14 amino acids. CDR1 is GTSNPN and CDR2 is SVGIG in the germline V gene (reference sequence). V dropped 2 bases and J dropped 10 bases, with 15 bases sitting between them. The CDR3 bases are TGTGCCTGGAGTCCCGGCAGGGGCGCCTCACCCCTCCACTTT. Its protein is CAWSPGRGASPLHF.

The chain uses TRBV30 and TRBJ1-1; no definite D call. Germline V gene lookup returns CDR1 GTSNPN and CDR2 SVGIG (reference sequence). The V end lost 2 bases, the J end lost 1 base, and 14 bases lay between the germline ends. CDR3 length: 15 residues. The DNA of the CDR3 is TGTGCCTGGAGTCTCGGCGGGTCCGAGAACACTGAAGCTTTCTTT. Its translation is CAWSLGGSENTEAFF. Complete variable domain (other parts from reference TRBV30 and TRBJ1-1): SQTIHQWPATLVQPVGSPLSLECTVEGTSNPNLYWYRQAAGRGLQLLFYSVGIGQISSEVPQNLSASRPQDRQFILSSKKLLLSDSGFYLCAWSLGGSENTEAFFGQGTRLTVV.

The chain uses TRBV5-1 and TRBJ1-1; D perhaps matches TRBD1 (6 bases). V shed 3 bases and J shed 0 bases, with 15 bases lying between them. The CDR3 runs to 16 residues. The germline V gene encodes CDR1 SGHRS and CDR2 YFSETQ. The chain's CDR3 is CASSYSAGAMNTEAFF. CDR3 nucleotide sequence: TGCGCCAGCAGCTATTCCGCGGGGGCTATGAACACTGAAGCTTTCTTT.

The gene calls are TRBV27 and TRBJ2-5, with 8 bases lining up with TRBD1. V trimming: 6 bases; J trimming: 2 bases; junction bases outside the gene matches: 5. Germline CDR1 is MNHEY and CDR2 is SMNVEV (reference sequence). CDR3 length: 14 residues. Here the CDR3 reads CASSPDRVQETQYF. CDR3 DNA sequence: TGTGCCAGCAGCCCGGACAGGGTACAAGAGACCCAGTACTTC.

The chain employs TRBV21-1 and TRBJ2-6; the D call TRBD1 from the table was never checked on the DNA. TRBV21-1 is termed a pseudogene. The CDR3 covers 17 residues. CDR3: CASSARQADSGANVLTF. The CDR3 DNA follows: TGTGCCAGCAGCGCCCGACAGGCCGACTCTGGGGCCAACGTCCTGACTTTC.

The gene calls are TRBV4-1 and TRBJ2-5; the match to TRBD2 covers 11 bases. The ends lost 0 bases at V and 9 bases at J; junction bases unmatched: 9. CDR3 length: 16 amino acids. Per germline, CDR1 MGHRA and CDR2 YSYEKL. CDR3: CASSQDETSGIWAQYF. In nucleotides, the CDR3 is TGCGCCAGCAGCCAAGATGAGACTAGCGGGATTTGGGCCCAGTACTTC.

This chain connects TRBV24-1 to TRBJ1-2; 7 nucleotides line up with TRBD1. Losses at the gene ends were 4 bases for V and 5 bases for J; bases not matched to a gene: 6. CDR3 size: 14 residues. Germline lookup yields CDR1 KGHDR and CDR2 SFDVKD. The CDR3 is CATSDLTTGYGYTF. CDR3 bases: TGTGCCACCAGTGACCTCACGACAGGGTATGGCTACACCTTC.

This clone was observed a few times. CDR3 amino acids: CASSYLNTGELFF. In DNA form, the CDR3 reads TGTGCCAGCAGCTACTTGAACACCGGGGAGCTGTTTTTT. J is TRBJ2-2 and V is TRBV5-4; D gene unclear. Trimming took off 3 bases at V and 1 base at J, with 4 bases between the two ends. The CDR3 runs 13 residues. Germline values: CDR1 SGHNT, CDR2 YYREEE (reference sequence).

The chain carries TRBV7-9 and TRBJ2-2, with D possibly matching TRBD1 (5 bases). Trimming removed 1 base from V and 6 bases from J, with 12 bases in between. The CDR3 runs to 15 residues. The germline gives CDR1 SEHNR, CDR2 FQNEAQ (reference sequence). The CDR3: CASSLGQGYPGELFF. CDR3 nucleotides: TGTGCCAGCAGCTTAGGCCAGGGTTACCCCGGGGAGCTGTTTTTT.

V gene TRBV2 combines with J gene TRBJ2-5; TRBD2 matches at 10 bases. Trimming at V came to 4 bases and at J to 5 bases, leaving 7 bases not matched to a gene. The CDR3 totals 15 residues. Germline CDR1 and CDR2: SNHLY and FYNNEI. CDR3 residues: CASSGNSGRWETQYF. The CDR3, as DNA: TGTGCCAGCAGTGGTAATAGCGGGAGGTGGGAGACCCAGTACTTC. Filled out from reference TRBV2 and TRBJ2-5, the complete variable domain reads EPEVTQTPSHQVTQMGQEVILRCVPISNHLYFYWYRQILGQKVEFLVSFYNNEISEKSEIFDDQFSVERPDGSNFTLKIRSTKLEDSAMYFCASSGNSGRWETQYFGPGTRLLVL.

The chain joins TRBV5-1 to TRBJ2-5; TRBD2 matches at 15 bases. The length of the CDR3 is 19 residues. Per the germline V gene, CDR1 is SGHRS and CDR2 is YFSETQ. The V segment lost 4 bases and the J segment 2 bases; nucleotides outside the gene matches: 12. The CDR3 is CASSPGLAGGMGDQETQYF. In DNA form, the CDR3 reads TGCGCCAGCAGCCCAGGACTAGCGGGAGGGATGGGAGATCAAGAGACCCAGTACTTC.

The genes are TRBV10-1 and TRBJ2-5, with 9 bases matching TRBD2. This CDR3 contains 16 residues. J was trimmed by 5 bases and V by 3 bases; bases with no gene match: 10. Germline-derived CDR1 and CDR2 are WNHNN and SYGVQD (reference sequence). CDR3 sequence (DNA): TGCGCCAGCAGTGAAGGGGTAGCGGGAGAACGGGAGACCCAGTACTTC. Its translation is CASSEGVAGERETQYF.

The chain employs TRBV10-1 and TRBJ1-1, with D maybe TRBD1 (5 bases). V gave up 2 bases and J gave up 8 bases, with 15 bases separating them. CDR3 length: 14 residues. Germline CDR1 WNHNN, CDR2 SYGVQD (reference sequence). The CDR3 loop reads CASSEGGRVTEAFF. Here the CDR3 DNA reads TGCGCCAGCAGTGAGGGGGGGAGGGTGACCGAAGCTTTCTTT.

The chain recombines TRBV18 with TRBJ2-1, with a weak D call TRBD1 (6 bases). V shed 3 bases and J shed 5 bases, with 20 bases lying between them. Germline V gene lookup returns CDR1 KGHSH and CDR2 LQKENI. The CDR3 length is 17 residues. CDR3: CASSPVRGEQVHNEQFF. Written as DNA, the CDR3 is TGTGCCAGCTCACCGGTCAGGGGAGAGCAAGTCCACAATGAGCAGTTCTTC.

The rearrangement uses TRBV5-1 and TRBJ2-1, with 14 bases identical to TRBD2. The CDR3 has 17 residues. CDR1 is SGHRS, CDR2 YFSETQ, per germline. After removal of 4 bases from V and 4 bases from J, the junction contained 7 bases not matched to a gene. The CDR3 is CASSPRLAGGSYNEQFF. The DNA of the CDR3 is TGCGCCAGCAGCCCCAGACTAGCGGGAGGGTCTTACAATGAGCAGTTCTTC.

J is TRBJ2-7 and V is TRBV5-4; 7 nucleotides line up with TRBD1. Trimming took 4 bases from V and 0 from J; bases not matched to a gene: 4. CDR1 SGHNT and CDR2 YYREEE come from the germline V gene (reference sequence). The CDR3 extends over 14 amino acids. The CDR3 nucleotides read TGTGCCAGCAGCCGGGACAGCAGCTCCTACGAGCAGTACTTC. It specifies CASSRDSSSYEQYF.

This sequence joins TRBV2 and TRBJ2-1; D is possibly TRBD2 (5 bases). CDR1 SNHLY and CDR2 FYNNEI come from the germline V gene. The germline V and J ends were trimmed by 1 base and 1 base, with 8 bases remaining between them. This CDR3 comprises 15 residues. CDR3 loop: CASSEGGYSYNEQFF. CDR3 DNA: TGTGCCAGCAGTGAAGGCGGGTATTCCTACAATGAGCAGTTCTTC.

CDR3 sequence (DNA): TGTGCCAGCAGCTTAGGAGGGGCCAGCTCCTACAATGAGCAGTTCTTC. This sequence encodes CASSLGGASSYNEQFF. This rearrangement joins TRBV5-4 to TRBJ2-1, with D perhaps matching TRBD2 (6 bases). Trimming removed 2 bases from V and 0 bases from J, with 12 bases in between. CDR1 and CDR2 from the germline V gene are SGHNT and YYREEE (reference sequence). This CDR3 comprises 16 residues.

The table lists this clone with a count of one. The chain carries TRBV5-5 and TRBJ2-1; 7 bases map to TRBD2. Germline-derived CDR1 and CDR2 are SGHKS and YYEKEE (reference sequence). The CDR3 runs to 15 residues. With V trimmed by 2 bases and J by 6 bases, 8 bases remained unmatched. The CDR3 loop reads CASSFGGLVINEQFF. CDR3 sequence (DNA): TGTGCCAGCAGCTTCGGTGGACTAGTAATCAATGAGCAGTTCTTC.

This clone was detected only once. The gene calls are TRBV24-1 and TRBJ2-1; tentative D call: TRBD2 (5 bases). Trimming pared 0 bases from V and 0 bases from J, leaving 14 bases between. This CDR3 region has 18 residues. Looked up from germline, CDR1 is KGHDR and CDR2 is SFDVKD. Here the CDR3 DNA reads TGTGCCACCAGTGATTTGTCCACCGGGATCAGCTCCTACAATGAGCAGTTCTTC. Protein: CATSDLSTGISSYNEQFF.

The gene calls are TRBV6-5 and TRBJ2-1; D call uncertain. This CDR3 has 15 residues. The germline V and J ends were trimmed by 6 bases and 2 bases, with 14 bases remaining between them. The V gene's germline CDR1 is MNHEY and CDR2 SVGAGI. The CDR3 reads CASSSLASTYNEQFF. CDR3 in DNA: TGTGCCAGCAGCTCCTTAGCTTCCACCTACAATGAGCAGTTCTTC.